A selection of T cell receptor beta chains follows, all from one sample in a study of T cell clusters in autoimmune cytopenias. With the multiplex PCR reads reprocessed, TCRdb shows one record per CDR3 protein and no DNA. This repertoire comprises roughly 8,300 distinct CDR3 sequences; its ten largest clones make up 5% to 6.5%. Sequencing was carried out using peripheral blood. The receptors were sampled from a human donor with an autoimmune cytopenia or autoimmune hepatitis (not recorded which). The CDR3 runs from the conserved cysteine through the conserved F or W. The size field is filled for only some rows; it gives once, few, many or a size class.

J gene,V gene,clone size,CDR3 protein
TRBJ2-5,TRBV6-1,-,CASSFVETQYF
TRBJ1-1,TRBV7-9,-,CASSVGSSQGSVNTEAFF
TRBJ2-6,TRBV30,medium-sized,CAWSRDNPFSGANVLTF
TRBJ2-6,TRBV25-1,-,CASSRGSGANVLTF
TRBJ1-1,TRBV18,-,CASSPGTGTEAFF
TRBJ1-1,TRBV7-2,-,CASSVRTGTNTEAFF
TRBJ2-3,TRBV5-6,medium-sized,CASSLVAGGRIDTQYF
TRBJ2-1,TRBV5-6,medium-sized,CASSVQNNEQFF
TRBJ1-2,TRBV6-5,-,CASSYSGTGESSRYGYTF
TRBJ1-1,TRBV7-9,-,CASSFDANTEAFF
TRBJ2-5,TRBV30,medium-sized,CAWSVGVAAAQETQYF
TRBJ1-1,TRBV20-1,-,CRGTRGQGNTEAFF
TRBJ2-7,TRBV19,-,CASSIKTGGIPQYF
TRBJ1-4,TRBV27,-,CASSPRQASNEKLFF
TRBJ2-6,TRBV19,medium-sized,CATLPGTGVIMAGANVLTF
TRBJ1-2,TRBV20-1,-,CIVPPGGENYGYTF
TRBJ2-5,TRBV5-6,-,CASSLDWGDQETQYF
TRBJ1-1,TRBV20-1,-,CSAMDRVKNTEAFF
TRBJ2-1,TRBV18,-,CASSATGTYNEQFF
TRBJ2-3,TRBV7-9,-,CASSGSDDSGTDTQYF
TRBJ1-2,TRBV12-3/TRBV12-4,-,CASSRQGARGYTF
TRBJ2-7,TRBV6-5,-,CASTRSPTVGYEQYF
TRBJ1-2,TRBV4-3,-,CASSQDATGNYGYTF
TRBJ1-2,TRBV27,-,CASRESGKSGYTF
TRBJ1-1,TRBV6-5,-,CASSYSSQGLVDTEAFF
TRBJ2-1,TRBV27,medium-sized,CASKGSYNEQFF
TRBJ2-5,TRBV6-5,medium-sized,CASVWGPDVQETQYF
TRBJ1-4,TRBV4-2,-,CASSHGQINEKLFF
TRBJ2-7,TRBV5-4,-,CASGGRTYSYEQYF
TRBJ2-3,TRBV18,medium-sized,CASSPELGHGADTQYF
TRBJ1-3,TRBV19,medium-sized,CASSLSGTGKLYGNTIYF
TRBJ1-1,TRBV27,-,CASRKGTAMNTEAFF
TRBJ1-4,TRBV7-9,-,CASSPRGENEKLFF
TRBJ2-1,TRBV6-1,medium-sized,CASSEDRLYNEQFF
TRBJ2-3,TRBV18,medium-sized,CASSPEGGTQYF
TRBJ1-3,TRBV5-1,-,CASSGGQGEEQISRNTIYF
TRBJ1-2,TRBV6-6,-,CASSYDRRLSYGYTF
TRBJ2-3,TRBV18,-,CASSLGTGTDTQYF
TRBJ1-5,TRBV5-5,medium-sized,CASSIQGGGNQPQHF
TRBJ2-6,TRBV7-9,-,CASSLWTAGANVLTF
TRBJ1-6,TRBV27,medium-sized,CASSLYQGALNSPLHF
TRBJ1-1,TRBV18,-,CASTQGLTGQTFF
TRBJ1-2,TRBV6-6,-,CASSLKTGFFAGYTF
TRBJ1-1,TRBV6-5,medium-sized,CASSDGGGGNTEAFF
TRBJ2-4,TRBV29-1,medium-sized,CSVEVRAKNIQYF
TRBJ2-1,TRBV6-5,medium-sized,CASRREITYNEQFF
TRBJ1-6,TRBV27,-,CASSDRGQYNSPLHF
TRBJ1-4,TRBV5-1,-,CASSPGTRGEKLFF
TRBJ2-2,TRBV18,medium-sized,CASSSGQQGELFF
TRBJ1-1,TRBV6-1,-,CASSLRSPEAFF
TRBJ2-3,TRBV6-5,-,CASSESRAGGRTDTQYF